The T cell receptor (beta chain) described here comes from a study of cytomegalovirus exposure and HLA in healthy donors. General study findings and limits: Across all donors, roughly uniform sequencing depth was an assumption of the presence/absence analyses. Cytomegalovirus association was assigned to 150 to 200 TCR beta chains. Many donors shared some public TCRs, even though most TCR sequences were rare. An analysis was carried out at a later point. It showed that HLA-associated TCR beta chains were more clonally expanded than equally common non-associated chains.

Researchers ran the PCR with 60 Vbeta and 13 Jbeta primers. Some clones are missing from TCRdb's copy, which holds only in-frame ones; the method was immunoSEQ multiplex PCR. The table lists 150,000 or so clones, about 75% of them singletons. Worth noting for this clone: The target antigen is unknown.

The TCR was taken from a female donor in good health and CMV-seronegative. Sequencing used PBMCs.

This CDR3 is CASSLRQYYEQYF. Here the CDR3 DNA reads TGTGCCAGCAGTTTACGACAGTACTACGAGCAGTACTTC. J is TRBJ2-7 and V is TRBV27, with TRBD1 as a possible D gene (5 bases). The length of the CDR3 is 13 residues. Deletions cut 2 bases from V and 3 bases from J, with 8 bases between. The germline V gene encodes CDR1 MNHEY and CDR2 SMNVEV (reference sequence).